What follows is one T cell receptor beta chain and its context. This clone was seen a handful of times. It has no known antigen specificity. Qualities for individual bases were not recorded, and no much larger clone is one base off. CDR1 and CDR2 were assigned from the germline V gene as MDHEN and SYDVKM. There are 11 amino acids in the CDR3, from cysteine to phenylalanine inclusive. Kept here is only the CDR3 DNA, which spans 33 bases and is read in frame from base 1. V and J are truncated by 6 bases and 5 bases respectively, leaving an intervening sequence of 7 bases. This sample was included in a study of blood T cell repertoires in COVID-19 (dated by TCRdb to 2018 to 2020). General notes on the study: The collaborator samples originated in the United States, Italy and Spain and spanned the acute and convalescent phases of COVID-19. The prospective study material was composed of cDNA or gDNA derived from T cells, B-cell-depleted T cells, or PBMCs. Deeply sampled blood TCRbeta repertoires from subjects exposed to, actively infected with, or recovered from COVID-19 were included in the dataset. The repertoires were released in a freely available public database meant as a resource for research on the immune response to SARS-CoV-2. The samples were drawn from two sources: the first 160 participants of the ongoing ImmuneRACE study, and 950 to 1,500 subjects contributed by 6 global collaborators. A de-identified subject ID, COVID-19 status, age in years and sex were almost always included in the sample metadata. HLA class I and class II types, where available, came from metadata supplied by the sample provider rather than from assay-based typing.

Findings and caveats that apply to the study as a whole: The amount of clinical and demographic metadata varied by source and participant and was provided uncurated.

TCRbeta CDR3 regions were amplified from genomic DNA by means of the immunoSEQ Assay, a bias-controlled multiplex PCR. The authors processed their data as follows. Nucleated cell counts per sample were estimated from amplification of reference gene primers within the assay. To quantify the absolute abundance of each unique TCRbeta CDR3 rearrangement, sequence reads were collapsed and filtered. For each sample, productive Simpson clonality was calculated by taking the square root of Simpson's diversity index across productive rearrangements. TCRdb holds this immuneACCESS table with in-frame rearrangements only. Some clones are missing; in checked studies, unresolved V genes explain under half, and the rest has no known cause. V, J and clone size reflect that table, while D and trimming were determined from the DNA. The sample table lists some 240,000 clones, more than 80% of them with a count of one. The top ten hold 7.5% to 8% of the sample.

At one collaborating source in Seattle, patients were enrolled during active infection and were followed longitudinally through the course of disease. Whole blood was collected in K2EDTA tubes by collaborating institutions according to the institutions' own protocols. For TCRbeta analysis, collaborators shipped samples as frozen whole blood, isolated PBMCs, or DNA extracted from either of those sample types. The sequencing input was peripheral blood. This sequence originates from a woman older than 75 with COVID-19, enrolled during active disease. The sequence is built from TRBV28 and TRBJ1-2, with the D segment identity uncertain. This receptor has the CDR3 CASSIDYGYTF. The DNA sequence reads TGTGCCAGCAGCATAGATTATGGCTACACCTTC.